This TCR beta chain was documented in a study of blood T cells in healthy people across ages. Primed by a sample-barcoded 5' primer and a J-beta primer mix, a second PCR proceeded for about 7 to 11 cycles. TCRdb fed the 5' RACE reads into MiXCR, producing one record per CDR3 protein. Here the sample spans over 300,000 distinct CDR3 sequences, roughly half being singletons. This clonotype originated in a man aged 55 to 70 in good health. Input material: blood.

The CDR3 region is CASSRGPSQETQYF. The DNA for the CDR3 is TGCGCCAGCAGCCGCGGGCCCTCCCAAGAGACCCAGTACTTC. This chain joins TRBV5-1 and TRBJ2-5; TRBD2 might be the D (5 bases). Germline CDR1 is SGHRS and CDR2 is YFSETQ. V lost 4 bases, J lost 1 base, and 11 bases lay in between. The CDR3 sequence is 14 residues long. Full variable domain (outside the CDR3, taken from reference TRBV5-1 and TRBJ2-5): KAGVTQTPRYLIKTRGQQVTLSCSPISGHRSVSWYQQTPGQGLQFLFEYFSETQRNKGNFPGRFSGRQFSNSRSEMNVSTLELGDSALYLCASSRGPSQETQYFGPGTRLLVL.